The 29 T cell receptor beta chains in this list originate from one sample, sequenced in a study of cytomegalovirus exposure and HLA in healthy donors. TCRdb keeps only in-frame clones here, not all; method: immunoSEQ multiplex PCR. This sample yields 150,000 or so clones, of which around 81% are seen a single time; under 2.5% belongs to the top ten. Sequenced input: PBMCs. These receptors came from a man in his thirties or forties in good health and CMV-seropositive.

The genes are TRBV5-1 and TRBJ2-3; TRBD2 matches 7 bases. Germline lookup yields CDR1 SGHRS and CDR2 YFSETQ. V lost 3 bases and J lost 3; bases outside the gene matches: 1. CDR3 size: 13 residues. CDR3 residues: CASSWGGTDTQYF. In DNA form, the CDR3 reads TGCGCCAGCAGCTGGGGGGGGACAGATACGCAGTATTTT. The whole variable domain, remainder taken from reference TRBV5-1 and TRBJ2-3, is KAGVTQTPRYLIKTRGQQVTLSCSPISGHRSVSWYQQTPGQGLQFLFEYFSETQRNKGNFPGRFSGRQFSNSRSEMNVSTLELGDSALYLCASSWGGTDTQYFGPGTRLTVL.

V is TRBV2 and J is TRBJ1-6, with 9 nucleotides matching TRBD1. J was trimmed by 7 bases and V by 4 bases; bases with no gene match: 5. The CDR3 extends over 15 amino acids. Per germline, CDR1 SNHLY and CDR2 FYNNEI. The CDR3 reads CASSGTGGLNSPLHF. The CDR3 DNA follows: TGTGCCAGCAGTGGTACAGGGGGCTTAAATTCACCCCTCCACTTT.

The rearrangement joins TRBV5-1 to TRBJ1-4; 8 bases are a match to TRBD1. The CDR3 is made up of 14 amino acids. Germline assignment: CDR1 SGHRS and CDR2 YFSETQ. The V segment lost 0 bases and the J segment 5 bases; nucleotides outside the gene matches: 0. CDR3 nucleotides: TGCGCCAGCAGCTTGGGGGACAGGAATGAAAAACTGTTTTTT. Its translation: CASSLGDRNEKLFF.

The chain uses TRBV27 and TRBJ1-4; 7 bases line up with TRBD1. This CDR3 has 16 residues. V dropped 2 bases and J dropped 2; count of bases not matched to a gene: 5. The germline V gene encodes CDR1 MNHEY and CDR2 SMNVEV (reference sequence). The chain's CDR3 is CASSLGPGGTNEKLFF. The CDR3 DNA reads TGTGCCAGCAGTTTAGGGCCAGGGGGTACTAATGAAAAACTGTTTTTT.

This clone was recorded once. The chain is built from TRBV6-1 and TRBJ2-1, with 11 positions matching TRBD2. The V gene's germline CDR1 is MNHNS and CDR2 SASEGT. J lost 9 bases, V lost 6 bases, and 7 bases had no gene match. The CDR3 is 14 amino acids. Here the CDR3 DNA reads TGTGCCAGCAGCCATAGCGGGGGGGCCGTTGAGCAGTTCTTC. As protein: CASSHSGGAVEQFF.

The rearrangement joins TRBV10-3 to TRBJ1-5; D might be TRBD1 (6 bases). The germline gives CDR1 ENHRY, CDR2 SYGVKD. This CDR3 contains 12 residues. V was trimmed by 11 bases and J by 5 bases, leaving 13 bases between them. CDR3 sequence: CAAAGVDQPQHF. In DNA, the CDR3 is TGTGCCGCCGCAGGGGTGGATCAGCCCCAGCATTTT.

The V and J genes are TRBV5-4 and TRBJ2-1; 9 bases are a match to TRBD2. In germline, CDR1 is SGHNT, CDR2 YYREEE (reference sequence). This CDR3 comprises 13 residues. V gave up 5 bases and J gave up 10 bases; unmatched junction bases: 7. The CDR3 region is CASSSGTSREQFF. The CDR3 coding sequence is TGTGCCAGCAGTTCCGGGACTAGCAGGGAGCAGTTCTTC.

V is TRBV11-2 and J is TRBJ2-7; 8 bases are shared with TRBD1. The CDR3 is 14 residues long. V lost 4 bases to trimming and J lost 1 base; unmatched junction nucleotides: 3. Germline CDR1 and CDR2: SGHAT and FQNNGV. As DNA, the CDR3 is TGTGCCAGCAGCTATGGACAGGGATCCTACGAGCAGTACTTC. Encoded protein: CASSYGQGSYEQYF.

A word on this clone: The sample carries other DNA sequences with the same CDR3. This chain joins TRBV7-2 and TRBJ1-5; the D is unclear. Trimming shortened V by 1 base and J by 0 bases, and 7 bases separated the two germline ends. This CDR3 has 15 residues. CDR1 and CDR2 from the germline V gene are SGHTA and FQGNSA. CDR3 coding DNA: TGTGCCAGCAGCTTAGGGCGGTATAGCAATCAGCCCCAGCATTTT. Encoded protein: CASSLGRYSNQPQHF.

The rearrangement uses TRBV2 and TRBJ1-3; D may be TRBD1 (6 bases). Germline V gene sequence: CDR1 SNHLY, CDR2 FYNNEI. V lost 4 bases and J 3 bases, leaving 13 bases between the germline ends. The CDR3 length is 15 residues. CDR3 nucleotides: TGTGCCAGCAGTGCCGATGGCAGGGGTGGAAACACCATATATTTT. Protein product: CASSADGRGGNTIYF.

This chain joins TRBV5-4 and TRBJ2-5, with a possible D match to TRBD1 (6 bases). The CDR3 is made up of 13 amino acids. The germline gives CDR1 SGHNT, CDR2 YYREEE (reference sequence). V was shortened by 4 bases and J by 2 bases, with 9 bases between the two germline ends. The CDR3 DNA is TGTGCCAGCAGCAAAGGACAGCAAGAGACCCAGTACTTC. Amino acid sequence: CASSKGQQETQYF.

The chain recombines TRBV4-3 with TRBJ2-2, with D unclear. The CDR3 is made up of 17 amino acids. Between the trimmed V and J ends, which lost 0 bases and 4 bases, there was a span of 15 bases. CDR1 is LGHNA, CDR2 YSLEER, per germline. CDR3 in DNA: TGCGCCAGCAGCCAAGATCACCAGGCGAGTGGCACCGGGGAGCTGTTTTTT. This translates into CASSQDHQASGTGELFF.

The chain links TRBV7-8 to TRBJ2-7; TRBD1 is a possible D gene (5 bases). In germline, CDR1 is SGHVS, CDR2 FQNEAQ. V was trimmed by 6 bases and J by 3 bases, leaving 12 bases between them. The CDR3 totals 13 residues. CDR3 sequence: CASSQGVGYEQYF. CDR3 nucleotides: TGTGCCAGCAGTCAAGGGGTAGGCTACGAGCAGTACTTC.

This rearrangement joins TRBV5-8 to TRBJ2-1; the match to TRBD1 covers 7 bases. With 4 bases clipped from V and 4 bases from J, the junction kept 2 bases outside the gene matches. The CDR3 loop spans 13 amino acids. Germline CDR1 is SGHTS and CDR2 is YDEGEE. The CDR3 DNA reads as TGTGCCAGCAGCAAGGGACAGTACAATGAGCAGTTCTTC. This encodes CASSKGQYNEQFF.

CDR3 residues: CASSYSPDNEQFF. The CDR3 region has the DNA TGTGCCAGCAGTTACTCGCCGGACAATGAGCAGTTCTTC. The rearrangement links TRBV6-5 to TRBJ2-1; the D is unclear. This CDR3 spans 13 amino acids. V gave up 0 bases and J gave up 5 bases, with 5 bases separating them. Germline V CDR1 and CDR2: MNHEY, SVGAGI.

This sequence joins TRBV10-1 and TRBJ2-3; 8 nucleotides line up with TRBD2. The CDR3 totals 16 residues. Germline V lookup: CDR1 WNHNN, CDR2 SYGVQD (reference sequence). J gave up 2 bases and V 3 bases, and 7 bases lay outside the gene matches. CDR3 sequence: CASSDSGGADTDTQYF. As DNA, the CDR3 is TGCGCCAGCAGTGATTCCGGGGGGGCTGACACAGATACGCAGTATTTT.

The chain couples TRBV30 to TRBJ2-5; 11 bases line up with TRBD1. The J call may be incorrect, as the DNA end agrees better with TRBJ2-7. The CDR3 is 16 amino acids. Germline CDR1 and CDR2: GTSNPN and SVGIG (reference sequence). The CDR3 region is CAWRDLGTGGDYEQYF. The CDR3 DNA reads as TGTGCCTGGAGGGACCTTGGGACAGGGGGTGATTACGAGCAGTACTTC.

This chain joins TRBV9 and TRBJ1-5, with D unclear. Trimming shortened V by 0 bases and J by 7 bases, and 14 bases separated the two germline ends. Looked up from germline, CDR1 is SGDLS and CDR2 is YYNGEE. The CDR3 is 15 residues long. The CDR3 spells CASSVEVGLNQPQHF. The CDR3 bases are TGTGCCAGCAGCGTAGAGGTGGGCCTGAACCAGCCCCAGCATTTT.

This chain joins TRBV2 and TRBJ2-1, with 11 bases identical to TRBD2. Germline V gene data show CDR1 as SNHLY and CDR2 as FYNNEI. This CDR3 comprises 15 residues. Losses at the gene ends were 2 bases for V and 9 bases for J; bases not matched to a gene: 6. The CDR3 sequence: CASSELAGGPGEQFF. CDR3 in DNA: TGTGCCAGCAGTGAATTAGCGGGGGGGCCGGGTGAGCAGTTCTTC.

The chain is built from TRBV6-6 and TRBJ1-6; a possible D gene is TRBD1 (5 bases). The CDR3 length is 16 residues. From germline, CDR1 is MNHNY and CDR2 SVGAGI (reference sequence). Trimming took off 10 bases at V and 11 bases at J, with 27 bases between the two ends. The CDR3 nucleotides read TGTGCCACCTGCCGGGGGGGACGAGATCAACTAGCACCCCTCCACTTT. Protein: CATCRGGRDQLAPLHF.

This sequence joins TRBV6-5 and TRBJ1-2; D ambiguous. Looked up from germline, CDR1 is MNHEY and CDR2 is SVGAGI. CDR3 length: 15 residues. V was shortened by 2 bases and J by 4 bases, with 14 bases between the two germline ends. DNA for the CDR3: TGTGCCAGCAGTTACGATCTTCGGCGGGGCTATGGCTACACCTTC. It is translated as CASSYDLRRGYGYTF.

This clone was seen only once. DNA of the CDR3: TGTGCCTGGAGTGCAGGCGCGGGGGGATGTAACACTGAAGCTTTCTTT. It yields the protein CAWSAGAGGCNTEAFF. V usage is TRBV30 and J usage is TRBJ1-1; maybe TRBD1 (5 bases). The germline V gene encodes CDR1 GTSNPN and CDR2 SVGIG (reference sequence). The V end was cut by 1 base, the J end by 2 bases, with 17 bases between. The CDR3 length is 16 residues. The full variable domain, in which reference TRBV30 and TRBJ1-1 provide the parts outside the CDR3, is SQTIHQWPATLVQPVGSPLSLECTVEGTSNPNLYWYRQAAGRGLQLLFYSVGIGQISSEVPQNLSASRPQDRQFILSSKKLLLSDSGFYLCAWSAGAGGCNTEAFFGQGTRLTVV.

V usage is TRBV6-5 and J usage is TRBJ1-6; a possible D gene is TRBD1 (5 bases). V was trimmed by 6 bases and J by 5 bases, leaving 11 bases between them. This CDR3 region has 14 residues. Germline V gives CDR1 MNHEY, CDR2 SVGAGI. CDR3 DNA: TGTGCCAGCAGCCAGGGCTCGGATAATTCACCCCTCCACTTT. This gives the protein CASSQGSDNSPLHF.

This chain connects TRBV5-1 to TRBJ1-1; D perhaps matches TRBD1 (5 bases). Trimming stripped 0 bases from V and 1 base from J, with 13 bases between. The V gene's germline CDR1 is SGHRS and CDR2 YFSETQ. The CDR3 covers 16 residues. This chain's CDR3 is CASSLAGVVGNTEAFF. DNA of the CDR3: TGCGCCAGCAGCTTGGCGGGGGTAGTGGGGAACACTGAAGCTTTCTTT.

The chain is built from TRBV19 and TRBJ1-2; D ambiguous. Looked up from germline, CDR1 is LNHDA and CDR2 is SQIVND (reference sequence). The ends were cut back, 7 bases at V and 7 bases at J, with 22 bases in the middle. This CDR3 is built from 15 residues. The chain's CDR3 is CASTGEALRSVGYTF. For the CDR3, the DNA is TGTGCCAGTACCGGGGAGGCTCTACGGTCTGTTGGCTACACCTTC.

This clone appeared a single time. The rearrangement links TRBV6-5 to TRBJ1-2; TRBD1 is a possible D gene (6 bases). Looked up from germline, CDR1 is MNHEY and CDR2 is SVGAGI. This CDR3 comprises 16 residues. Deletions cut 0 bases from V and 2 bases from J, with 13 bases between. The CDR3 region is CASSYSPGTPNYGYTF. The CDR3 DNA sequence: TGTGCCAGCAGTTACTCCCCTGGGACACCCAACTATGGCTACACCTTC.

The chain combines TRBV5-6 with TRBJ1-6; TRBD1 matches at 7 bases. Per the germline V gene, CDR1 is SGHDT and CDR2 is YYEEEE. The CDR3 is 16 residues long. J was trimmed by 5 bases and V by 0 bases; bases with no gene match: 5. The CDR3 reads CASSLDRGPDNSPLHF. CDR3 nucleotide sequence: TGTGCCAGCAGCTTGGATAGGGGGCCCGATAATTCACCCCTCCACTTT. The whole variable domain, filled in from reference TRBV5-6 and TRBJ1-6, reads DAGVTQSPTHLIKTRGQQVTLRCSPKSGHDTVSWYQQALGQGPQFIFQYYEEEERQRGNFPDRFSGHQFPNYSSELNVNALLLGDSALYLCASSLDRGPDNSPLHFGNGTRLTVT.

This chain joins TRBV27 and TRBJ2-7; D may be TRBD2 (7 bases). V lost 3 bases, J lost 1 base, and 13 bases lay in between. The germline CDR1 and CDR2 sequences are MNHEY and SMNVEV (reference sequence). CDR3 size: 15 residues. The DNA of the CDR3 is TGTGCCAGCAGTTTTGAGGGGGGGCGTTCCTACGAGCAGTACTTC. Protein sequence: CASSFEGGRSYEQYF.

The genes are TRBV6-5 and TRBJ2-1; 7 positions match TRBD2. V shed 2 bases and J 8 bases; nucleotides not matched to a gene: 6. Per the germline V gene, CDR1 is MNHEY and CDR2 is SVGAGI. CDR3 length equals 14 residues. CDR3 DNA: TGTGCCAGCAGTTACGGGCTAGCGGTCGATGAGCAGTTCTTC. This codes for CASSYGLAVDEQFF.